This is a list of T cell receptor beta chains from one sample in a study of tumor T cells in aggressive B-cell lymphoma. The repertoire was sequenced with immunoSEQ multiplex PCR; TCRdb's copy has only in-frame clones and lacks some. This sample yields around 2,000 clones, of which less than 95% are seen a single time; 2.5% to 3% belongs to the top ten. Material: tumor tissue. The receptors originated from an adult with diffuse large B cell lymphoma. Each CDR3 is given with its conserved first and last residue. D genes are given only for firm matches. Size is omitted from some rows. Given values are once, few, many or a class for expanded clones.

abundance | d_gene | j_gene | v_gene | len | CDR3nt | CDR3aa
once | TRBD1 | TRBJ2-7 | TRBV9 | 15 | TGTGCCAGCAGCGTAGTCGACAGGGCGGCCTACGAGCAGTACTTC | CASSVVDRAAYEQYF
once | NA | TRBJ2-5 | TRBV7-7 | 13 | TGTGCTAGCAGTCAGGGGTACGGAGAGACCCAGTACTTC | CASSQGYGETQYF
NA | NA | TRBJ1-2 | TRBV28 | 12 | TGTGCCACCTATCGGGGTAAATATGGCTACACCTTC | CATYRGKYGYTF
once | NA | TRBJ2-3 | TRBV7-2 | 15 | TGTGCCAGCAGCCCAGAGGGGGTTGGCACAGATACGCAGTATTTT | CASSPEGVGTDTQYF
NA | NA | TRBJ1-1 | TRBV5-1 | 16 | TGCGCCAGCAGCCCGGGGGGTCCGGGATTCAACACTGAAGCTTTCTTT | CASSPGGPGFNTEAFF
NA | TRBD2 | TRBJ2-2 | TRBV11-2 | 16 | TGTGCCAGCAGCTTAAATACGGGGGGGAACACCGGGGAGCTGTTTTTT | CASSLNTGGNTGELFF
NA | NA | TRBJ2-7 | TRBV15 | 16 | TGTGCCACCAGCAGAGGAGCGGTCTCAGGGGCCTACGAGCAGTACTTC | CATSRGAVSGAYEQYF
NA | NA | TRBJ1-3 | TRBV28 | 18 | TGTGCCAGCAGTTTCTTGGACCGCCGGAGGAGCTCTGGAAACACCATATATTTT | CASSFLDRRRSSGNTIYF
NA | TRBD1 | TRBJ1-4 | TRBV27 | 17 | TGTGCCAGCAGCCGTACAGGGGTGATCTCTACTAATGAAAAACTGTTTTTT | CASSRTGVISTNEKLFF
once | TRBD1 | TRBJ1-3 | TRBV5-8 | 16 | TGTGCCAGCAGCTTAAGCACAGGGGTTTTAGGAAACACCATATATTTT | CASSLSTGVLGNTIYF
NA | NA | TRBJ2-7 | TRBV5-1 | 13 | TGCGCCAGCAGCTCCGGACAGCCTTACGAGCAGTACTTC | CASSSGQPYEQYF
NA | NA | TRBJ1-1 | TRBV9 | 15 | TGTGCCAGCAGCGTAGGCGGGGGCAGAGGCACTGAAGCTTTCTTT | CASSVGGGRGTEAFF
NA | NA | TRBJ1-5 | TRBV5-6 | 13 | TGTGCCAGCAGCTCCCTCGGGAGTCAGCCCCAGCATTTT | CASSSLGSQPQHF
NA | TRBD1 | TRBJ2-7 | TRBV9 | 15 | TGTGCCAGCAGCCTAGACCGGGACAGGATCTACGAGCAGTACTTC | CASSLDRDRIYEQYF
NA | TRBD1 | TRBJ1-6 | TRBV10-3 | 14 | TGTGCCGCTGGTACAGGGGTGAGGAATTCACCCCTCCACTTT | CAAGTGVRNSPLHF
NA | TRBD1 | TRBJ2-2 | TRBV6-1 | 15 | TGTGCCAGCCGGGGGACAGGGGTTATCACCGGGGAGCTGTTTTTT | CASRGTGVITGELFF
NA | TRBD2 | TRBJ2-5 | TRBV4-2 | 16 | TGTGCCAGCAGTCCTACTGCGGGGGGCCTGTGGGAGACCCAGTACTTC | CASSPTAGGLWETQYF
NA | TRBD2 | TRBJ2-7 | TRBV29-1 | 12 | TGCAGCGTTGGATCGGGGGGTGACGAGCAGTACTTC | CSVGSGGDEQYF
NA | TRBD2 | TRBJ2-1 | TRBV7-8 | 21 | TGTGCCAGCAGCTTAATGGCCGGGACTAGCGGGAGGGAAGACTCCTACAATGAGCAGTTCTTC | CASSLMAGTSGREDSYNEQFF
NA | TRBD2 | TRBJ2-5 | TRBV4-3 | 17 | TGCGCCAGCAGCCAAGTTGAGTCCGGGGGGGCATTTGAGACCCAGTACTTC | CASSQVESGGAFETQYF
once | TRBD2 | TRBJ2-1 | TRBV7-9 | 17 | TGTGCCAGCAGCTTTCCCACTAGCGGGAGCTCCTACAATGAGCAGTTCTTC | CASSFPTSGSSYNEQFF
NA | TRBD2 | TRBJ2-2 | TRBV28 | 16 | TGTGCCAGCAGTGATGTTAGCGGGCCGAACACCGGGGAGCTGTTTTTT | CASSDVSGPNTGELFF
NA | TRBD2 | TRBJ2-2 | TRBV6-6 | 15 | TGTGCCAGCAGGTTTAGCGGGGCAAACACCGGGGAGCTGTTTTTT | CASRFSGANTGELFF
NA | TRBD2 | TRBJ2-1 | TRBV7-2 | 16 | TGTGCCAGCAGCGCCCCGGGACTAGCTAACTACAATGAGCAGTTCTTC | CASSAPGLANYNEQFF